This TCR beta chain derives from a study of blood T cell repertoires in COVID-19. On the study more broadly: The United States, Italy and Spain provided the acute and convalescent COVID-19 samples. The cDNA or gDNA used as material had been derived from T cells, B-cell-depleted T cells, or PBMCs.

The CDR3 covers 14 residues. Per germline, CDR1 SGHTA and CDR2 FQGNSA. With 2 bases removed from V and 0 bases from J, the gap between germline ends came to 4 bases. Under the authors' procedure: Estimated nucleated cell counts came from reference gene primer amplification. Generated by immunoSEQ multiplex PCR, the TCRdb table keeps only in-frame clones and is missing some. V, J and clone size were drawn from that table, and D and trimming were deduced from the DNA. The table records roughly 150,000 clones, about 80% of them present only once. The source material was peripheral blood. The chain employs TRBV7-2 and TRBJ2-2, with D hard to call. This receptor was taken from a human donor in a cohort sampled during active COVID-19. In DNA, the CDR3 is TGTGCCAGCAGCTTAACAGCGAACACCGGGGAGCTGTTTTTT. It encodes CASSLTANTGELFF. The full variable domain, completed using reference TRBV7-2 and TRBJ2-2, is GAGVSQSPSNKVTEKGKDVELRCDPISGHTALYWYRQSLGQGLEFLIYFQGNSAPDKSGLPSDRFSAERTGGSVSTLTIQRTQQEDSAVYLCASSLTANTGELFFGEGSRLTVL.